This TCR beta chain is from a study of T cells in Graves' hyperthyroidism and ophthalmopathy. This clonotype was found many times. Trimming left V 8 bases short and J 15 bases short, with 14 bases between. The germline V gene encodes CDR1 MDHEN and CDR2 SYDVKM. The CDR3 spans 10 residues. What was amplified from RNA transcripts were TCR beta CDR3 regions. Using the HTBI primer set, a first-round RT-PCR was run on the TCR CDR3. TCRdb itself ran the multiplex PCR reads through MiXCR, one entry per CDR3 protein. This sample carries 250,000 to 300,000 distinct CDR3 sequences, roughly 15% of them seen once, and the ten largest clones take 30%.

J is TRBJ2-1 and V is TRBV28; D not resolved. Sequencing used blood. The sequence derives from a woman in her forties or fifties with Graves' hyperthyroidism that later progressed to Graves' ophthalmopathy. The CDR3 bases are TGTGCCAGCGGCCCCTTAAGCCCGTTCTTC. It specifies CASGPLSPFF. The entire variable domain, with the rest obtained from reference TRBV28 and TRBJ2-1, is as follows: DVKVTQSSRYLVKRTGEKVFLECVQDMDHENMFWYRQDPGLGLRLIYFSYDVKMKEKGDIPEGYSVSREKKERFSLILESASTNQTSMYLCASGPLSPFFGPGTRLTVL.